The 32 T cell receptor beta chains presented below share a single source sample, sequenced in a study of beta chain features in type 1 diabetes (dated by TCRdb to the late 2010s). Paper-wide results and their limitations: Type 1 diabetes patients showed a moderate but significant shortening of TCRB CDR3 length in all four CD4+ subsets.

The library was obtained by the immunoSEQ multiplex PCR assay. The entire amount of isolated RNA was reverse transcribed using the High Capacity cDNA Reverse Transcription Kit, so the sequenced TCRB transcripts were expressed ones. TCRdb holds this immuneACCESS table with in-frame rearrangements only. Some clones are missing; in checked studies, unresolved V genes explain under half, and the rest has no known cause. This sample is represented by a few hundred thousand clones; 9.6% of them were singletons. The top ten clonotypes cover approximately 0.55% of the sample. No cognate antigen is known for these TCRs. Sequencing was carried out using central memory CD4+ T cells from blood. These receptors were collected from a man under 40 with type 1 diabetes.

This clone was found many times. The rearrangement joins TRBV7-2 to TRBJ1-4, with D perhaps matching TRBD1 (6 bases). Germline V gene sequence: CDR1 SGHTA, CDR2 FQGNSA. CDR3 length: 14 residues. V lost 5 bases and J lost 6, with 13 bases in between. The CDR3 coding sequence is TGTGCCAGCAGCCCCCAGGGGATGTATGAAAAACTGTTTTTT. This sequence encodes CASSPQGMYEKLFF. Full variable domain (rest looked up from reference TRBV7-2 and TRBJ1-4): GAGVSQSPSNKVTEKGKDVELRCDPISGHTALYWYRQSLGQGLEFLIYFQGNSAPDKSGLPSDRFSAERTGGSVSTLTIQRTQQEDSAVYLCASSPQGMYEKLFFGSGTQLSVL.

V usage is TRBV28 and J usage is TRBJ2-3, with D unresolved. CDR3 size: 16 residues. The germline CDR1 and CDR2 sequences are MDHEN and SYDVKM. Trimming removed 1 base from V and 3 bases from J, with 14 bases in between. CDR3 DNA sequence: TGTGCCAGCAGTTTATATTGGACGTCGCCTACAGATACGCAGTATTTT. Translation: CASSLYWTSPTDTQYF.

This clone was observed a few times. The genes are TRBV19 and TRBJ2-7; TRBD2 aligns across 9 bases. CDR3 length: 14 residues. Germline loops: CDR1 LNHDA, CDR2 SQIVND (reference sequence). The V segment lost 5 bases and the J segment 2 bases; nucleotides outside the gene matches: 4. This CDR3 is CASSEPSGAYEQYF. The DNA of the CDR3 is TGTGCCAGTAGTGAGCCTAGCGGGGCCTACGAGCAGTACTTC.

This clone was seen repeatedly, ten times or more. The chain couples TRBV7-6 to TRBJ1-1; D is ambiguous. CDR1 SGHVS and CDR2 FNYEAQ come from the germline V gene. This CDR3 has 15 amino acids. The V end lost 3 bases, the J end lost 1 base, and 12 bases lay between the germline ends. The CDR3 here is CASSLDGLSNTEAFF. CDR3 DNA sequence: TGTGCCAGCAGCTTGGACGGACTCTCGAACACTGAAGCTTTCTTT.

This clone showed up just a few times. The rearrangement joins TRBV6-5 to TRBJ2-1; TRBD2 matches 9 bases. Germline V gives CDR1 MNHEY, CDR2 SVGAGI. V lost 2 bases and J lost 7; bases outside the gene matches: 9. This CDR3 is 16 amino acids long. The CDR3 spells CASSYMETLAGNEQFF. CDR3 DNA sequence: TGTGCCAGCAGTTACATGGAGACTCTAGCGGGAAATGAGCAGTTCTTC.

This clone was picked up a small number of times. The gene calls are TRBV11-3 and TRBJ2-3, with 7 bases matching TRBD1. The J segment lost 0 bases and the V segment lost 4 bases, leaving 4 bases of the junction unmatched. CDR1 is SGHNT and CDR2 is YENEEA in the germline V gene. The CDR3 totals 15 residues. The CDR3 sequence: CASSSTGFSTDTQYF. CDR3 DNA: TGTGCCAGCAGCTCGACAGGGTTCAGCACAGATACGCAGTATTTT.

In its sample, this clone was seen a few times. This chain joins TRBV28 and TRBJ2-1; weak D call: TRBD2 (5 bases). The CDR3 runs to 13 residues. V lost 2 bases to trimming and J lost 9 bases, with 11 bases between them. Germline CDR1 MDHEN, CDR2 SYDVKM. The CDR3 DNA sequence: TGTGCCAGCAGTTTACCGACTACCAGTGAGCAGTTCTTC. Translated, it gives CASSLPTTSEQFF.

This clone came up a few times. This chain links TRBV4-1 with TRBJ2-7; weak D call: TRBD1 (5 bases). Deletions cut 7 bases from V and 4 bases from J, with 17 bases between. The germline V gene has CDR1 MGHRA and CDR2 YSYEKL. The CDR3 contains 14 residues. As DNA, the CDR3 is TGCGCCAGCAACACGCGGCCAGGGTCTTACGAGCAGTACTTC. It specifies CASNTRPGSYEQYF.

This clone came up many times. The chain couples TRBV5-1 to TRBJ1-5, with D maybe TRBD1 (6 bases). V lost 4 bases to trimming and J lost 3 bases, with 14 bases between them. Germline V lookup: CDR1 SGHRS, CDR2 YFSETQ. The CDR3 has 15 amino acids. The CDR3 DNA sequence: TGCGCCAGCAGCGGTGGGACACAGCCCAATCAGCCCCAGCATTTT. Translating gives CASSGGTQPNQPQHF.

This clone was counted a few times. V gene TRBV30 combines with J gene TRBJ1-1; D unclear. Per germline, CDR1 GTSNPN and CDR2 SVGIG (reference sequence). This CDR3 region has 12 residues. Trimming left V 0 bases short and J 11 bases short, with 13 bases between. DNA for the CDR3: TGTGCCTGGAGTGTATCTGGCGAGCTCGCTTTCTTT. It translates to CAWSVSGELAFF.

This clone was recorded at least ten times. V usage is TRBV19 and J usage is TRBJ1-4; the D gene is possibly TRBD1 (5 bases). CDR1 and CDR2 from the germline V gene are LNHDA and SQIVND (reference sequence). This CDR3 is built from 15 residues. V was cut by 5 bases and J by 8 bases, with 18 bases left in between. CDR3 sequence: CASSDRDRVREKLFF. For the CDR3, the DNA is TGTGCCAGTAGTGACCGGGACCGCGTGAGGGAAAAACTGTTTTTT.

This clone was picked up many times. The chain joins TRBV29-1 to TRBJ1-2, with TRBD1 identical over 7 bases. The CDR3 loop spans 12 amino acids. With 4 bases clipped from V and 7 bases from J, the junction kept 6 bases outside the gene matches. Germline CDR1 is SQVTM and CDR2 is ANQGSEA. CDR3 sequence: CSVAGTESGYTF. CDR3 nucleotide sequence: TGCAGCGTTGCCGGGACAGAAAGTGGCTACACCTTC. The entire variable domain, with the rest obtained from reference TRBV29-1 and TRBJ1-2, is as follows: SAVISQKPSRDICQRGTSLTIQCQVDSQVTMMFWYRQQPGQSLTLIATANQGSEATYESGFVIDKFPISRPNLTFSTLTVSNMSPEDSSIYLCSVAGTESGYTFGSGTRLTVV.

The chain uses TRBV6-4 and TRBJ2-1; 11 bases map to TRBD2. The V gene's germline CDR1 is MRHNA and CDR2 SNTAGT. Unmatched junction bases numbered 10, after V lost 2 bases and J lost 10 bases. The CDR3 length is 16 residues. CDR3 nucleotide sequence: TGTGCCAGCAGTGACCATGGGGGACTAGCGGTTGGGGAGCAGTTCTTC. This translates into CASSDHGGLAVGEQFF.

This clone was counted between two and nine times. The J gene is TRBJ1-1, the V gene TRBV28, with 9 bases that match TRBD1. The V gene's germline CDR1 is MDHEN and CDR2 SYDVKM. V was pared by 6 bases and J by 8 bases, with 10 bases of the junction left unmatched. The CDR3 runs to 14 residues. The CDR3, as DNA: TGTGCCAGCAGCACAGGGGGCGCGGGGTTGGAAGCTTTCTTT. Protein product: CASSTGGAGLEAFF.

The gene calls are TRBV5-6 and TRBJ2-3; possibly TRBD1 for D (6 bases). Trimming took 4 bases from V and 2 from J, leaving 11 bases between them. This CDR3 has 14 amino acids. Germline V gene sequence: CDR1 SGHDT, CDR2 YYEEEE. The CDR3 nucleotides are TGTGCCAGCAGCCGGGACATCGTCACAGATACGCAGTATTTT. It is translated as CASSRDIVTDTQYF.

This clone was detected a few times. The chain couples TRBV19 to TRBJ2-7; possibly TRBD2 for D (7 bases). V was pared by 5 bases and J by 5 bases, with 13 bases between. The CDR3 spans 13 residues. Germline V CDR1 and CDR2: LNHDA, SQIVND (reference sequence). CDR3 sequence: CASSWQGRDEQYF. The CDR3, as DNA: TGTGCCAGTAGTTGGCAGGGGAGGGACGAGCAGTACTTC.

This clone was found a few times. Germline is not matched at one junction end, which may reflect a read error. This rearrangement joins TRBV10-3 to TRBJ2-7; weak D call: TRBD2 (7 bases). CDR1 and CDR2 (germline): ENHRY, SYGVKD. The CDR3 sequence is 15 residues long. This CDR3 reads CASSEIGGQSYEQYF. DNA for the CDR3: TGTGCCAGCAGTGAAATCGGGGGGCAAAGCTACGAGCAGTACTTC.

In this sample, this clone turned up a few times. The rearrangement uses TRBV18 and TRBJ2-7, with D perhaps being TRBD1 or TRBD2 (5 bases each). This CDR3 contains 16 residues. The germline CDR1 and CDR2 sequences are KGHSH and LQKENI. The V gene lost 3 bases and the J gene lost 3 bases, with 18 bases spanning the gap. The CDR3 sequence is CASSPSGTLTFYEQYF. DNA of the CDR3: TGTGCCAGCTCACCCTCCGGGACGTTAACCTTCTACGAGCAGTACTTC.

The chain links TRBV11-2 to TRBJ1-2; D is uncertain. This CDR3 is 13 amino acids long. Germline values: CDR1 SGHAT, CDR2 FQNNGV. The V end was cut by 4 bases, the J end by 5 bases, with 11 bases between. CDR3 bases: TGTGCCAGCAGCTCCCCCACACGGTATGGCTACACCTTC. Residues: CASSSPTRYGYTF. The variable domain in full, completed from reference TRBV11-2 and TRBJ1-2, reads EAGVAQSPRYKIIEKRQSVAFWCNPISGHATLYWYQQILGQGPKLLIQFQNNGVVDDSQLPKDRFSAERLKGVDSTLKIQPAKLEDSAVYLCASSSPTRYGYTFGSGTRLTVV.

The table lists this clone with a few counts. The chain employs TRBV6-1 and TRBJ2-1; D not certain. CDR1 MNHNS and CDR2 SASEGT come from the germline V gene. The CDR3 is 14 amino acids. V was clipped by 0 bases and J by 8 bases, with 11 bases between them. The CDR3: CASSEALVWYEQFF. The CDR3 DNA reads as TGTGCCAGCAGTGAAGCACTGGTTTGGTATGAGCAGTTCTTC.

This chain uses TRBV7-2 with TRBJ1-1; D call uncertain. Germline loops: CDR1 SGHTA, CDR2 FQGNSA. V lost 6 bases and J 3 bases, leaving 14 bases between the germline ends. The CDR3 is made up of 14 amino acids. Written as DNA, the CDR3 is TGTGCCAGCAGTTTTGATAATCAGTACACTGAAGCTTTCTTT. It yields the protein CASSFDNQYTEAFF.

This clone showed up just a few times. The gene calls are TRBV27 and TRBJ1-4; possibly TRBD1 for D (6 bases). This CDR3 comprises 18 residues. Germline V CDR1 and CDR2: MNHEY, SMNVEV (reference sequence). V was clipped by 4 bases and J by 8 bases, with 26 bases between them. For the CDR3, the DNA is TGTGCCAGCAGTTCTAACGTCGAAGGACCAGGGGTCGGGGAAAAACTGTTTTTT. This encodes CASSSNVEGPGVGEKLFF.

This clone occurred many times. The chain uses TRBV28 and TRBJ1-4; D gene unclear. Trimming pared 6 bases from V and 3 bases from J, leaving 14 bases between. This CDR3 contains 15 residues. CDR1 and CDR2 from the germline V gene are MDHEN and SYDVKM. The CDR3, as DNA: TGTGCCAGCAGCCCGGGCGGCCAGGCTAATGAAAAACTGTTTTTT. Its protein is CASSPGGQANEKLFF.

This clone was counted many times. This chain uses TRBV7-2 with TRBJ1-5, with D unclear. Between the trimmed V and J ends, which lost 2 bases and 2 bases, there was a span of 13 bases. Germline V gene sequence: CDR1 SGHTA, CDR2 FQGNSA. This CDR3 is 16 amino acids long. This chain's CDR3 is CASSLNSGRGNQPQHF. CDR3 in DNA: TGTGCCAGCAGCTTAAACTCTGGACGGGGCAATCAGCCCCAGCATTTT.

The rearrangement joins TRBV6-5 to TRBJ2-7, with unresolved D. Germline V gene sequence: CDR1 MNHEY, CDR2 SVGAGI. The CDR3 is made up of 13 amino acids. V was cut by 0 bases and J by 2 bases, with 5 bases left in between. The CDR3 region has the DNA TGTGCCAGCAGTTACTCGACTCCCTACGAGCAGTACTTC. Translated, it gives CASSYSTPYEQYF.

To note about this clone: A junction end diverges from the germline sequence, so it may reflect a read error. This specimen includes other DNA sequences encoding the same CDR3. V and J are TRBV30 and TRBJ2-3; maybe TRBD1 (6 bases). The CDR3 runs to 13 residues. Germline values: CDR1 GTSNPN, CDR2 SVGIG (reference sequence). The CDR3: CAWTASGTSPAYF. CDR3 DNA: TGTGCTTGGACGGCCTCCGGGACATCCCCGGCGTATTTT.

The rearrangement uses TRBV19 and TRBJ1-5, with D tentatively TRBD1 (5 bases). CDR3 size: 14 residues. V was pared by 3 bases and J by 5 bases, with 11 bases between. From germline, CDR1 is LNHDA and CDR2 SQIVND (reference sequence). The CDR3 DNA is TGTGCCAGTAGTATCCCACAGGTCCATCAGCCCCAGCATTTT. The encoded protein is CASSIPQVHQPQHF.

In its sample, this clone was seen a few times. CDR3 DNA: TGTGCCAGCAGTGAAGCGTTAGGCCGAGGCAATGAGCAGTTCTTC. It translates to CASSEALGRGNEQFF. V and J are TRBV6-1 and TRBJ2-1; D remains ambiguous. Trimming pared 0 bases from V and 6 bases from J, leaving 12 bases between. The germline V gene encodes CDR1 MNHNS and CDR2 SASEGT. This CDR3 spans 15 amino acids.

This clone was observed a handful of times. The rearrangement joins TRBV6-1 to TRBJ2-1; perhaps TRBD1 as D (5 bases). Per the germline V gene, CDR1 is MNHNS and CDR2 is SASEGT. V dropped 5 bases and J dropped 4 bases, with 9 bases sitting between them. This CDR3 region has 13 residues. The CDR3 DNA is TGTGCCAGCAGTTCACAGGATTACAATGAGCAGTTCTTC. This sequence encodes CASSSQDYNEQFF.

The DNA of the CDR3 is TGTGCCAGCAGTGAAGCGCTGGGTCAGTCCTATGGCTACACCTTC. Its protein is CASSEALGQSYGYTF. The V and J genes are TRBV6-1 and TRBJ1-2; D unclear. The CDR3 contains 15 residues. Trimming pared 0 bases from V and 4 bases from J, leaving 12 bases between. Germline V CDR1 and CDR2: MNHNS, SASEGT.

Only a few counts were recorded for this clone. The V gene is TRBV29-1, the J gene TRBJ2-2, with 13 bases that match TRBD2. The CDR3 is 16 amino acids. From germline, CDR1 is SQVTM and CDR2 ANQGSEA. Unmatched junction bases numbered 6, after V lost 5 bases and J lost 3 bases. In DNA form, the CDR3 reads TGCAGCGTTCCACTAGCGGGAGGGCCGTACACCGGGGAGCTGTTTTTT. It is translated as CSVPLAGGPYTGELFF.

This clone was recorded many times. The CDR3 DNA is TGTGCCACCAGCAGGGCTGGACAGGGGACCTATGGCTACACCTTC. This sequence encodes CATSRAGQGTYGYTF. This chain connects TRBV15 to TRBJ1-2; 9 positions agree with TRBD1. This CDR3 has 15 residues. J gave up 4 bases and V 3 bases, and 6 bases lay outside the gene matches. Germline V gene data show CDR1 as LNHNV and CDR2 as YYDKDF (reference sequence).